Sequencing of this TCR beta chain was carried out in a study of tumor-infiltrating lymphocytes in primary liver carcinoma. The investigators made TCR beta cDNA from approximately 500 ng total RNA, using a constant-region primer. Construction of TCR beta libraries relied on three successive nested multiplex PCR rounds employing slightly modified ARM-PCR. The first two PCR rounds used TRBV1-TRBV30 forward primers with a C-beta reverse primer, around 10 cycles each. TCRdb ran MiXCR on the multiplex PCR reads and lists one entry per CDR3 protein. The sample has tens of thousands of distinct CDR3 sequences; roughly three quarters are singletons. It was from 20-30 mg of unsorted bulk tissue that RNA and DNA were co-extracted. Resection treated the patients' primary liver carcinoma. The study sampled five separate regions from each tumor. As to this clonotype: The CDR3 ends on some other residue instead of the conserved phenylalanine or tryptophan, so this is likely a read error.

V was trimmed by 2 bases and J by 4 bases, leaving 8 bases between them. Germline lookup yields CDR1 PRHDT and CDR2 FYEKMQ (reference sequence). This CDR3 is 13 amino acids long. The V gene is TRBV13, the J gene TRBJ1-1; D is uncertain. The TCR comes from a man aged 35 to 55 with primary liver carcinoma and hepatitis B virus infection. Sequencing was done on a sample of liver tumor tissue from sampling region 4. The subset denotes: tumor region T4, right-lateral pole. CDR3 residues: CASSLTQSTEAFS. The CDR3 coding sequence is TGTGCCAGCAGCTTAACGCAGAGCACTGAAGCTTTCTCT.